This is a list of T cell receptor beta chains from one sample in a study of response to subunit inactivated influenza vaccine. TCRdb recomputed calls from the RT-PCR reads with MiXCR, one row per CDR3 protein. The sample lists 450,000 to 700,000 distinct CDR3 sequences; around 13% were seen once. The starting material was PBMCs from blood, obtained 11 to 12 days after vaccination. The receptors originated from a man between 50 and 59 years old who received an inactivated influenza vaccine. Each CDR3 is given with its conserved first and last residue. Clone size is not always given. Where it is, it says once, few, many or a class for expanded clones.

clone_size	cdr3_length	j_call	v_call	cdr3_aa
few	15	TRBJ2-1	TRBV7-9	CASSLPGGGVNEQFF
few	16	TRBJ2-3	TRBV20-1	CSARAPGQGNTDTQYF
many	15	TRBJ2-7	TRBV4-3	CASSQVLAGVYEQYF
-	14	TRBJ1-5	TRBV20-1	CSAIRQGSWQPQHF
many	13	TRBJ2-3	TRBV24-1	CATNLAGADTQYF
-	13	TRBJ2-7	TRBV6-5	CASSYFRGYEQYF
-	12	TRBJ2-4	TRBV20-1	CSAQGPKNIQYF
-	15	TRBJ2-3	TRBV4-2	CASSQASGRGDTQYF
-	17	TRBJ1-5	TRBV7-8	CASSLMWGPGGNQPQHF
few	15	TRBJ2-5	TRBV28	CASSRALAGGQTQYF
-	16	TRBJ1-4	TRBV20-1	CSAREVRGTTNEKLFF
-	14	TRBJ1-2	TRBV7-2	CASTERGITYGYTF
few	15	TRBJ2-1	TRBV2	CASSEDPNSNNEQFF
few	15	TRBJ2-1	TRBV6-1	CASRGGTGGSGEQFF
-	12	TRBJ1-3	TRBV29-1	CSVAVSGNTIYF
-	13	TRBJ2-7	TRBV6-6	CPSRPGGDYEQYF
-	13	TRBJ2-6	TRBV7-8	CASSPGQTGVLTF
few	13	TRBJ2-3	TRBV6-6	CASSYLQTDTQYF
few	17	TRBJ2-2	TRBV18	CASSPPGLAGDTGELFF
once	12	TRBJ2-3	TRBV5-1	CASYRTRDTQYF
-	15	TRBJ2-3	TRBV7-2	CASSQLADSTDTQYF
-	14	TRBJ2-7	TRBV6-1	CASSSPRAPYEQYF
few	15	TRBJ2-1	TRBV12-3/TRBV12-4	CASSWGPPAYNEQFF
few	13	TRBJ2-7	TRBV20-1	CSAPSSGEYEQYF
-	14	TRBJ1-1	TRBV5-1	CASRGQGAWTEAFF
many	16	TRBJ2-5	TRBV5-1	CASSSNGQGGQETQYF
few	13	TRBJ1-6	TRBV25-1	CASMVGGGSPLHF
-	15	TRBJ2-1	TRBV10-2	CASSDRTSKDNEQFF
few	14	TRBJ2-1	TRBV29-1	CSVEPADPGDEQFF
-	14	TRBJ2-5	TRBV28	CASSPPGVGETQYF
few	15	TRBJ2-7	TRBV4-3	CASSQAGGSGYEQYF
-	14	TRBJ1-1	TRBV19	CASTRQHMNTEAFF
few	15	TRBJ2-1	TRBV20-1	CSARVRADAYNEQFF
few	13	TRBJ1-6	TRBV28	CASRDRLQSPLHF
few	14	TRBJ1-4	TRBV20-1	CSAHPGGTNEKLFF
few	11	TRBJ1-2	TRBV20-1	CSAYRALGYTF
many	15	TRBJ2-1	TRBV5-1	CASSLAPEWYNEQFF
few	16	TRBJ2-7	TRBV18	CASSPPAGQGAYEQYF
-	17	TRBJ2-5	TRBV7-2	CASSRRTGLAYQETQYF
-	12	TRBJ2-7	TRBV20-1	CSASGSLYEQYF
-	15	TRBJ1-5	TRBV29-1	CSVVEGQYSNQPQHF
few	14	TRBJ1-1	TRBV12-3/TRBV12-4	CASSRGRRTTEAFF
-	14	TRBJ2-4	TRBV14	CASSQATLDNIQYF
few	16	TRBJ2-3	TRBV24-1	CATSDRITGITDTQYF
-	13	TRBJ1-2	TRBV18	CASSPGQSNGYTF
few	15	TRBJ1-1	TRBV5-1	CASSLGRGLKTEAFF
few	12	TRBJ2-5	TRBV7-2	CASSHFQETQYF
-	13	TRBJ2-1	TRBV4-3	CASSRRTSYEQFF
few	13	TRBJ2-5	TRBV4-1	CASSQVEGGRQNF
few	15	TRBJ2-4	TRBV6-1	CASSESGGAGNIQYF
few	15	TRBJ2-3	TRBV6-1	CAIDEKQGLTDTQYF
-	15	TRBJ2-1	TRBV6-1	CASSRTSGSFNEQFF
few	16	TRBJ2-5	TRBV5-5	CASSSLPRDIQETQYF
few	16	TRBJ1-5	TRBV6-1	CASSDRSRGANQPQHF